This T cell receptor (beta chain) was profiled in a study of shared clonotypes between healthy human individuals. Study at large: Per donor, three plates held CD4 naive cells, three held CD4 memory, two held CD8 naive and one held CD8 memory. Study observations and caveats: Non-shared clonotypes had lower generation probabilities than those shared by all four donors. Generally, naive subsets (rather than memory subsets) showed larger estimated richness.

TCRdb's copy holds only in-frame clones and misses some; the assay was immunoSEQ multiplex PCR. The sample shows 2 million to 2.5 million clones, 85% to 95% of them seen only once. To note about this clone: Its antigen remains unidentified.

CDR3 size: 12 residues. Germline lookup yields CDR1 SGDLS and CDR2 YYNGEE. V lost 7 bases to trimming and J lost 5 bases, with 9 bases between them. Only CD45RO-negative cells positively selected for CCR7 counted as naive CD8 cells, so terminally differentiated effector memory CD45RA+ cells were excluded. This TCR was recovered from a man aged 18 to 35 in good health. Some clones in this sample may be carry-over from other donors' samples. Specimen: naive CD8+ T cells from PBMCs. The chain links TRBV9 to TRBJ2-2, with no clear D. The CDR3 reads CASQLSTGELFF. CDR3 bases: TGTGCCAGCCAACTGTCTACCGGGGAGCTGTTTTTT. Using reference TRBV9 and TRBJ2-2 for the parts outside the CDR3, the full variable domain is DSGVTQTPKHLITATGQRVTLRCSPRSGDLSVYWYQQSLDQGLQFLIQYYNGEERAKGNILERFSAQQFPDLHSELNLSSLELGDSALYFCASQLSTGELFFGEGSRLTVL.